Each of the 12 T cell receptor beta chains below was sequenced from the same sample in a study of OX40 agonist ivuxolimab in advanced cancers. The table came from immunoSEQ multiplex PCR; TCRdb's copy has only in-frame clones and leaves some out. Seen here are about 48,000 clones, 75% to 85% observed once, and the top ten hold approximately 1.2%. The specimen comprised CD4+ or CD8+ T cells sorted from blood, sampled in a trial of the OX40 agonist ivuxolimab. These receptors were taken from an adult with an advanced solid tumor such as melanoma, head and neck, liver or kidney cancer.

The V gene is TRBV29-1, the J gene TRBJ2-3; the match to TRBD2 covers 11 bases. Looked up from germline, CDR1 is SQVTM and CDR2 is ANQGSEA. V was clipped by 4 bases and J by 2 bases; unmatched bases: 14. The CDR3 spans 18 residues. The CDR3 DNA sequence: TGCAGCGTTGCCGGGGTAGCGGGGGGGTTCAGTACCACAGATACGCAGTATTTT. It encodes CSVAGVAGGFSTTDTQYF.

The chain joins TRBV4-1 to TRBJ1-1, with D possibly being TRBD1 (5 bases). Trimming took off 1 base at V and 4 bases at J, with 19 bases between the two ends. This CDR3 contains 17 residues. Germline CDR1 is MGHRA and CDR2 is YSYEKL. The CDR3 bases are TGCGCCAGCAGCCAAGTCTGGGGCAGCAGGAGGCTCACTGAAGCTTTCTTT. It translates to CASSQVWGSRRLTEAFF.

On this clone: A read error may account for a junction end that differs from germline. This chain connects TRBV19 to TRBJ1-2; D is possibly TRBD1 (5 bases). This CDR3 has 10 residues. The germline gives CDR1 LNHDA, CDR2 SQIVND (reference sequence). Here the CDR3 reads CASRQGGYAF. As DNA, the CDR3 is TGTGCCAGTAGGCAGGGTGGCTACGCCTTC. Full variable domain (missing parts from reference TRBV19 and TRBJ1-2): DGGITQSPKYLFRKEGQNVTLSCEQNLNHDAMYWYRQDPGQGLRLIYYSQIVNDFQKGDIAEGYSVSREKKESFPLTVTSAQKNPTAFYLCASRQGGYAFGSGTRLTVV.

The CDR3 DNA sequence: TGTGCCAGCAGCCCGGACAGGGGGGACACTGAAGCTTTCTTT. This gives the protein CASSPDRGDTEAFF. This chain links TRBV5-4 with TRBJ1-1, with TRBD1 matching over 10 bases. V lost 4 bases and J lost 3; bases outside the gene matches: 3. Germline loops: CDR1 SGHNT, CDR2 YYREEE (reference sequence). This CDR3 comprises 14 residues.

This chain connects TRBV2 to TRBJ1-5; TRBD1 aligns across 7 bases. In germline, CDR1 is SNHLY, CDR2 FYNNEI. This CDR3 has 15 residues. V shed 5 bases, J shed 4 bases, and the junction held 8 bases outside the gene matches. The CDR3 loop reads CASSTDRAVNQPQHF. The CDR3, as DNA: TGTGCCAGCAGTACTGACAGGGCGGTAAATCAGCCCCAGCATTTT.

This clone showed up just once. The chain couples TRBV5-1 to TRBJ2-7, with 10 bases that match TRBD2. Trimming removed 5 bases from V and 2 bases from J; junction bases left unmatched: 4. The CDR3 covers 14 residues. CDR1 is SGHRS, CDR2 YFSETQ, per germline. This CDR3 reads CASRISGGAYEQYF. The CDR3 DNA reads TGCGCCAGCAGGATAAGCGGGGGGGCCTACGAGCAGTACTTC.

CDR3 bases: TGTGCCAGCAGCCCCGGGGGGGGCCGCTCCTACGAGCAGTACTTC. It is translated as CASSPGGGRSYEQYF. The rearrangement links TRBV7-2 to TRBJ2-7, with 8 positions matching TRBD2. J gave up 0 bases and V 5 bases, and 6 bases lay outside the gene matches. The germline CDR1 and CDR2 sequences are SGHTA and FQGNSA. The CDR3 loop spans 15 amino acids. The full variable domain, rest sourced from reference TRBV7-2 and TRBJ2-7, is GAGVSQSPSNKVTEKGKDVELRCDPISGHTALYWYRQSLGQGLEFLIYFQGNSAPDKSGLPSDRFSAERTGGSVSTLTIQRTQQEDSAVYLCASSPGGGRSYEQYFGPGTRLTVT.

The chain combines TRBV5-6 with TRBJ1-4; 12 bases align to TRBD1. The CDR3 runs 14 residues. Germline V gene sequence: CDR1 SGHDT, CDR2 YYEEEE. Trimming at V came to 3 bases and at J to 6 bases, leaving 0 bases not matched to a gene. The CDR3 loop is CASSWDRGHEKLFF. The CDR3 coding sequence is TGTGCCAGCAGCTGGGACAGGGGGCATGAAAAACTGTTTTTT.

By share, this clone ranks as medium-sized. The CDR3 sequence: CASSLAGRLYNEQFF. As DNA, the CDR3 is TGCGCCAGCAGCTTAGCGGGGAGACTTTACAATGAGCAGTTCTTC. V gene TRBV5-1 combines with J gene TRBJ2-1; TRBD2 agrees at 7 bases. The germline gives CDR1 SGHRS, CDR2 YFSETQ. V lost 2 bases, J lost 4 bases, and 6 bases stayed unmatched. The CDR3 totals 15 residues.

V usage is TRBV7-2 and J usage is TRBJ2-5; 8 bases align to TRBD1. Germline CDR1 and CDR2: SGHTA and FQGNSA. Losses at the gene ends were 4 bases for V and 3 bases for J; bases not matched to a gene: 4. CDR3 size: 14 residues. This chain's CDR3 is CASSSKTGEETQYF. CDR3 bases: TGTGCCAGCAGCTCGAAGACAGGGGAAGAGACCCAGTACTTC.

This rearrangement joins TRBV19 to TRBJ2-3; TRBD1 is a possible D gene (5 bases). This CDR3 spans 17 amino acids. Per germline, CDR1 LNHDA and CDR2 SQIVND (reference sequence). V shed 1 base and J shed 0 bases, with 14 bases lying between them. The CDR3 sequence: CASSIGGPPGSTDTQYF. CDR3 DNA: TGTGCCAGTAGTATAGGTGGTCCTCCAGGGAGCACAGATACGCAGTATTTT. Together with reference TRBV19 and TRBJ2-3, the CDR3 gives the full variable domain: DGGITQSPKYLFRKEGQNVTLSCEQNLNHDAMYWYRQDPGQGLRLIYYSQIVNDFQKGDIAEGYSVSREKKESFPLTVTSAQKNPTAFYLCASSIGGPPGSTDTQYFGPGTRLTVL.

The chain couples TRBV19 to TRBJ2-7, with D possibly matching TRBD2 (5 bases). Germline CDR1 LNHDA, CDR2 SQIVND (reference sequence). Trimming shortened V by 8 bases and J by 3 bases, and 14 bases separated the two germline ends. The CDR3 sequence is 13 residues long. The CDR3 protein is CASSEEVYYEQYF. The CDR3 nucleotides are TGTGCCAGTTCCGAGGAGGTCTACTACGAGCAGTACTTC.